The 23 T cell receptor beta chains presented below share a single source sample, sequenced in a study of blood T cell repertoires in COVID-19. The method was immunoSEQ multiplex PCR; TCRdb's version includes in-frame clones alone and lacks a portion of them. The sample shows a few hundred thousand clones, around 90% of them seen only once. Sequenced sample: PBMCs or T cells enriched from blood (not recorded which). These receptors all stem from a woman aged 40 to 50 who had been exposed to COVID-19.

The CDR3: CAIREGAENTIYF. The CDR3 DNA reads as TGTGCCATCAGGGAGGGGGCCGAAAACACCATATATTTT. This chain connects TRBV10-3 to TRBJ1-3, with 7 bases lining up with TRBD1. CDR3 length: 13 amino acids. Per the germline V gene, CDR1 is ENHRY and CDR2 is SYGVKD. The V segment lost 6 bases and the J segment 6 bases; nucleotides outside the gene matches: 5.

The chain uses TRBV28 and TRBJ2-1; TRBD1 is a possible D gene (6 bases). This CDR3 has 11 residues. Germline V CDR1 and CDR2: MDHEN, SYDVKM. V dropped 8 bases and J dropped 4 bases, with 6 bases sitting between them. This chain's CDR3 is CASGTYNEQFF. In DNA, the CDR3 is TGTGCCAGCGGGACATACAATGAGCAGTTCTTC. Full variable domain (remainder filled in from reference TRBV28 and TRBJ2-1): DVKVTQSSRYLVKRTGEKVFLECVQDMDHENMFWYRQDPGLGLRLIYFSYDVKMKEKGDIPEGYSVSREKKERFSLILESASTNQTSMYLCASGTYNEQFFGPGTRLTVL.

In the case of this clone: Its ends do not fully match the called genes, so a read error is possible. The rearrangement links TRBV5-1 to TRBJ2-1; perhaps TRBD2 as D (6 bases). The CDR3 contains 17 residues. Germline-derived CDR1 and CDR2 are SGHRS and YFSETQ. CDR3 protein: CASSRSGTAGKEDEQFF. For the CDR3, the DNA is TGTGCCAGCAGCAGGTCAGGGACGGCGGGAAAGGAGGATGAGCAGTTCTTC.

The chain uses TRBV19 and TRBJ2-3, with D tentatively TRBD1 (6 bases). The CDR3 runs to 16 residues. Trimming took off 3 bases at V and 2 bases at J, with 15 bases between the two ends. Germline CDR1 reads LNHDA; CDR2 reads SQIVND (reference sequence). The CDR3 protein is CASSIRTADYTDTQYF. CDR3 nucleotide sequence: TGTGCCAGTAGTATCAGGACAGCCGATTACACAGATACGCAGTATTTT.

The chain joins TRBV19 to TRBJ2-1; 13 positions agree with TRBD2. The CDR3 sequence is 16 residues long. The germline V gene has CDR1 LNHDA and CDR2 SQIVND (reference sequence). V gave up 5 bases and J gave up 4 bases; unmatched junction bases: 5. DNA of the CDR3: TGTGCCAGTAGTGAACCGGGACTAGCGGGATACAATGAGCAGTTCTTC. Translated: CASSEPGLAGYNEQFF.

The rearrangement joins TRBV27 to TRBJ1-2; tentative D call: TRBD1 (6 bases). With 2 bases removed from V and 2 bases from J, the gap between germline ends came to 15 bases. Germline V gene sequence: CDR1 MNHEY, CDR2 SMNVEV (reference sequence). The CDR3 has 16 residues. CDR3 sequence (DNA): TGTGCCAGCAGTTTAAGCGCCGCAGGGGCAAACTATGGCTACACCTTC. Its translation is CASSLSAAGANYGYTF.

The chain has TRBV13 and TRBJ1-2, with a tentative D call TRBD1 (6 bases). Germline V CDR1 and CDR2: PRHDT, FYEKMQ (reference sequence). This CDR3 spans 14 amino acids. V was clipped by 7 bases and J by 4 bases, with 16 bases between them. CDR3: CASTERDIGYGYTF. CDR3 bases: TGTGCCAGCACCGAAAGGGACATTGGCTATGGCTACACCTTC.

The CDR3 spells CASSLGQESYEQYF. DNA of the CDR3: TGCGCCAGCAGCTTGGGGCAGGAATCCTACGAGCAGTACTTC. The rearrangement joins TRBV5-1 to TRBJ2-7; D remains ambiguous. CDR1 is SGHRS, CDR2 YFSETQ, per germline. The length of the CDR3 is 14 residues. V lost 0 bases and J 1 base, leaving 8 bases between the germline ends.

The V gene is TRBV12-5, the J gene TRBJ2-7; 12 bases align to TRBD2. The V gene's germline CDR1 is LGHNT and CDR2 FRNRAP. This CDR3 spans 18 amino acids. V lost 2 bases to trimming and J lost 0 bases; unmatched junction nucleotides: 8. CDR3 in DNA: TGTGCTAGTGGTTTGAGCCTAGCGGGAGGGCCACACTCCTACGAGCAGTACGTC. Amino acids: CASGLSLAGGPHSYEQYV.

V usage is TRBV24-1 and J usage is TRBJ2-7, with D tentatively TRBD1 (5 bases). The CDR3 has 15 residues. Deletions cut 4 bases from V and 3 bases from J, with 15 bases between. Germline assignment: CDR1 KGHDR and CDR2 SFDVKD. Here the CDR3 DNA reads TGTGCCACCAGTGACCCCGGACATGGAGACTACGAGCAGTACTTC. This translates into CATSDPGHGDYEQYF.

This CDR3 is CASSYSGQTVMAYGYTF. In DNA form, the CDR3 reads TGTGCCAGCAGTTACTCGGGTCAGACAGTGATGGCCTATGGCTACACCTTC. J is TRBJ1-2 and V is TRBV6-2 or TRBV6-3; TRBD1 is a possible D gene (5 bases). Trimming took 0 bases from V and 4 from J, leaving 18 bases between them. The CDR3 length is 17 residues. CDR1 is MNHEY and CDR2 is SVGEGT in the germline V gene.

The chain combines TRBV6-5 with TRBJ1-2; the D gene is possibly TRBD1 (5 bases). In germline, CDR1 is MNHEY, CDR2 SVGAGI. CDR3 length equals 15 residues. The V and J ends lost 2 bases and 2 bases respectively, with 12 bases between them. The CDR3 here is CASSYTRGTNYGYTF. The CDR3 DNA reads as TGTGCCAGCAGTTACACAAGGGGAACGAACTATGGCTACACCTTC.

The V gene is TRBV11-2, the J gene TRBJ1-1; D unresolved. Germline CDR1 is SGHAT and CDR2 is FQNNGV. The CDR3 sequence is 16 residues long. The ends were cut back, 2 bases at V and 5 bases at J, with 18 bases in the middle. This chain's CDR3 is CASSLPRSRGGTEAFF. The CDR3 coding sequence is TGTGCCAGCAGCTTACCAAGATCTCGGGGAGGGACTGAAGCTTTCTTT.

The CDR3 here is CASSFLAGRRGNEQFF. The CDR3 bases are TGTGCCAGCAGCTTCCTAGCGGGAAGACGAGGCAATGAGCAGTTCTTC. J is TRBJ2-1 and V is TRBV5-6; 9 positions agree with TRBD2. Trimming removed 2 bases from V and 6 bases from J; junction bases left unmatched: 9. Germline assignment: CDR1 SGHDT and CDR2 YYEEEE. CDR3 length: 16 amino acids.

This chain joins TRBV3-1 (or the pseudogene TRBV3-2) and TRBJ1-2; 8 bases match TRBD1. After removal of 3 bases from V and 8 bases from J, the junction contained 14 bases not matched to a gene. The CDR3 runs 16 residues. Looked up from germline, CDR1 is LGHDT and CDR2 is YNNKEL (reference sequence). The CDR3 is CASSQRARTGRGGYTF. As DNA, the CDR3 is TGTGCCAGCAGCCAGAGGGCTAGGACAGGGCGCGGCGGCTACACCTTC.

J is TRBJ1-6 and V is TRBV6-5; TRBD1 aligns across 9 bases. The ends lost 4 bases at V and 7 bases at J; junction bases unmatched: 5. Germline-derived CDR1 and CDR2 are MNHEY and SVGAGI. The CDR3 loop spans 15 amino acids. CDR3 in DNA: TGTGCCAGCAGTTTCCGGGACAGGGTCAATTCACCCCTCCACTTT. Amino acid sequence: CASSFRDRVNSPLHF.

The V call is TRBV24-1, the J call TRBJ1-5; D may be TRBD1 (5 bases). The CDR3 totals 17 residues. Per the germline V gene, CDR1 is KGHDR and CDR2 is SFDVKD. V lost 5 bases to trimming and J lost 4 bases, with 20 bases between them. The CDR3 loop reads CATSGDGLQLGNQPQHF. The CDR3 DNA sequence: TGTGCCACCAGTGGGGACGGACTACAGCTTGGGAATCAGCCCCAGCATTTT.

The chain recombines TRBV7-2 with TRBJ1-1, with D possibly being TRBD1 (6 bases). V lost 6 bases and J 7 bases, leaving 18 bases between the germline ends. This CDR3 comprises 14 residues. Germline CDR1 is SGHTA and CDR2 is FQGNSA. The CDR3 coding sequence is TGTGCCAGCAGGGTCAACCGGGACACCTTTGAAGCTTTCTTT. Translated, it gives CASRVNRDTFEAFF.

The chain uses TRBV7-8 and TRBJ2-3; D perhaps matches TRBD1 (6 bases). V was cut by 2 bases and J by 8 bases, with 14 bases left in between. This CDR3 has 14 residues. Germline-derived CDR1 and CDR2 are SGHVS and FQNEAQ. The CDR3 is CASSLMTGESTQYF. As DNA, the CDR3 is TGTGCCAGCAGCTTAATGACAGGAGAATCTACGCAGTATTTT. Full variable domain (rest looked up from reference TRBV7-8 and TRBJ2-3): GAGVSQSPRYKVAKRGQDVALRCDPISGHVSLFWYQQALGQGPEFLTYFQNEAQLDKSGLPSDRFFAERPEGSVSTLKIQRTQQEDSAVYLCASSLMTGESTQYFGPGTRLTVL.

This clone has a handful of counts. The J gene is TRBJ1-2, the V gene TRBV30; unclear D gene. Trimming removed 5 bases at V and 4 bases at J, with 8 bases between. CDR3 length: 11 amino acids. Germline V lookup: CDR1 GTSNPN, CDR2 SVGIG (reference sequence). The CDR3 loop reads CAWGRSYGYTF. The CDR3 DNA follows: TGTGCCTGGGGAAGGAGCTATGGCTACACCTTC.

The chain has TRBV7-9 and TRBJ2-5; the match to TRBD1 covers 7 bases. The length of the CDR3 is 14 residues. The trim removed 5 bases at V and 5 bases at J, leaving 8 bases unmatched. Germline CDR1 reads SEHNR; CDR2 reads FQNEAQ (reference sequence). DNA of the CDR3: TGTGCCAGCAGCGCCCGGGACAGCCGGGAGACCCAGTACTTC. Its translation: CASSARDSRETQYF.

The rearrangement joins TRBV28 to TRBJ1-2; D is undetermined. Germline values: CDR1 MDHEN, CDR2 SYDVKM. The CDR3 runs to 14 residues. V was pared by 7 bases and J by 4 bases, with 16 bases between. The chain's CDR3 is CASTLSGGSYGYTF. Here the CDR3 DNA reads TGTGCCAGCACTCTAAGCGGAGGTAGCTATGGCTACACCTTC.

The sample holds one count of this clone. J is TRBJ2-2 and V is TRBV12-3 or TRBV12-4; possibly TRBD1 for D (6 bases). Trimming pared 6 bases from V and 7 bases from J, leaving 9 bases between. The CDR3 has 12 residues. CDR3 region: CASRKTGGELFF. Here the CDR3 DNA reads TGTGCCAGCAGAAAGACAGGCGGGGAGCTGTTTTTT.